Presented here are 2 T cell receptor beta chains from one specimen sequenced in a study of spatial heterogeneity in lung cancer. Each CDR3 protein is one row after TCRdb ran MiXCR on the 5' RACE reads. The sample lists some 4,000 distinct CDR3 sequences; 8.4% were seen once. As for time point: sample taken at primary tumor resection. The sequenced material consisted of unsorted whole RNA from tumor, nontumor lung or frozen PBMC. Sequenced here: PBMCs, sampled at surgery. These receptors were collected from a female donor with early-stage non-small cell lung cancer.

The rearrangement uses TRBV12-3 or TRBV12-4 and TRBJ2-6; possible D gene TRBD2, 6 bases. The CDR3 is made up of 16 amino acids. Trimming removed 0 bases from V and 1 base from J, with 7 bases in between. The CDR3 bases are TGTGCCAGCAGTTTAGCGCGGGGATCTGGGGCCAACGTCCTGACTTTC. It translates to CASSLARGSGANVLTF.

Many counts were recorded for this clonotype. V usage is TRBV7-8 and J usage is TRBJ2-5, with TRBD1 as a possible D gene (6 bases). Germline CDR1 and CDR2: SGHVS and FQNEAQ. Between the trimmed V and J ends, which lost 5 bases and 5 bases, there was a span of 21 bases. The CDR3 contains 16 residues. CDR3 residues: CASSPPGDTEGETQYF. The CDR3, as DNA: TGTGCCAGCAGCCCACCCGGGGACACAGAAGGGGAGACCCAGTACTTC.